Below are 28 T cell receptor beta chains sequenced from a single sample in a study of blood T cell repertoires in COVID-19. Sequencing was performed with immunoSEQ multiplex PCR; in TCRdb, only in-frame clones are kept and a portion is missing. The sample yields 45,000 to 55,000 clones, 80% to 90% seen once. Sequenced sample: peripheral blood. The source of these receptors is a human donor in a cohort sampled during active COVID-19.

The sample holds a few counts of this clone. The rearrangement uses TRBV21-1 and TRBJ1-6. TRBV21-1 is deemed a pseudogene. The CDR3 sequence is 17 residues long. CDR3 region: CASRRAAPSSYNSPLHF. CDR3 DNA: TGTGCCAGCAGGAGGGCCGCGCCTAGCTCCTATAATTCACCCCTCCACTTT.

The chain is built from TRBV5-5 and TRBJ2-7; no clear D gene. CDR1 and CDR2 (germline): SGHKS, YYEKEE (reference sequence). V was cut by 0 bases and J by 2 bases, with 3 bases left in between. This CDR3 is built from 12 residues. The CDR3 DNA is TGTGCCAGCAGCTTGGCAACCTACGAGCAGTACTTC. Its protein is CASSLATYEQYF.

In this sample, this clone turned up a few times. The CDR3 sequence: CASSPNRGTGNTIYF. DNA of the CDR3: TGTGCCAGCAGTCCCAACAGGGGGACGGGAAACACCATATATTTT. The chain combines TRBV7-9 with TRBJ1-3; 8 positions match TRBD1. CDR1 and CDR2 from the germline V gene are SEHNR and FQNEAQ (reference sequence). Losses at the gene ends were 6 bases for V and 4 bases for J; bases not matched to a gene: 8. This CDR3 is 15 amino acids long.

The chain is built from TRBV29-1 and TRBJ1-5, with 7 bases aligning to TRBD1. Trimming at V came to 6 bases and at J to 4 bases, leaving 6 bases not matched to a gene. The CDR3 sequence is 13 residues long. Germline V gene sequence: CDR1 SQVTM, CDR2 ANQGSEA. The CDR3 reads CSVRQGLNQPQHF. CDR3 DNA: TGCAGCGTAAGACAGGGACTTAATCAGCCCCAGCATTTT.

The V gene is TRBV2, the J gene TRBJ1-6; D not certain. There are 14 residues in the CDR3. V lost 6 bases and J 8 bases, leaving 14 bases between the germline ends. Germline V CDR1 and CDR2: SNHLY, FYNNEI. The CDR3 region is CASRQPRRDSPLHF. DNA for the CDR3: TGTGCCAGCAGGCAACCCCGGCGGGATTCACCCCTCCACTTT.

The J gene is TRBJ2-7, the V gene TRBV27; possibly TRBD1 for D (6 bases). Trimming took off 6 bases at V and 5 bases at J, with 17 bases between the two ends. The V gene's germline CDR1 is MNHEY and CDR2 SMNVEV (reference sequence). This CDR3 contains 14 residues. The CDR3 nucleotides read TGTGCCAGCAGGACCTGGCAGGGGTTCAACGAGCAGTACTTC. Translated, it gives CASRTWQGFNEQYF.

The chain recombines TRBV27 with TRBJ2-7, with D perhaps matching TRBD1 (5 bases). The germline CDR1 and CDR2 sequences are MNHEY and SMNVEV (reference sequence). Trimming removed 6 bases from V and 2 bases from J, with 14 bases in between. The CDR3 contains 14 residues. CDR3 in amino acids: CASSRRQTPYEQYF. In DNA form, the CDR3 reads TGTGCCAGCAGCCGGCGACAGACTCCCTACGAGCAGTACTTC.

This rearrangement joins TRBV29-1 to TRBJ2-1, with 8 bases aligning to TRBD2. Trimming at V came to 0 bases and at J to 7 bases, leaving 8 bases not matched to a gene. There are 15 residues in the CDR3. Per germline, CDR1 SQVTM and CDR2 ANQGSEA. The CDR3 is CSVEDRAGVKNEQFF. The CDR3 DNA reads as TGCAGCGTTGAAGATCGAGCGGGAGTCAAGAATGAGCAGTTCTTC.

V is TRBV5-1 and J is TRBJ2-6, with TRBD2 identical over 12 bases. J lost 1 base, V lost 5 bases, and 25 bases had no gene match. This CDR3 has 24 residues. Per germline, CDR1 SGHRS and CDR2 YFSETQ. The CDR3 coding sequence is TGCGCCAGCAGTCCTTCTGACAGGGGGCTAGCGGGAGGGCGGCTTTTATCTGGGGCCAACGTCCTGACTTTC. Amino acid sequence: CASSPSDRGLAGGRLLSGANVLTF.

By share of the sample, this clone is medium-sized. The rearrangement links TRBV13 to TRBJ1-1, with 7 bases fitting TRBD1. Germline V gene lookup returns CDR1 PRHDT and CDR2 FYEKMQ (reference sequence). This CDR3 contains 16 residues. Unmatched junction bases numbered 13, after V lost 5 bases and J lost 4 bases. As DNA, the CDR3 is TGTGCCAGCAGCCCCCTAGTAGTGAGGGGGCCCACTGAAGCTTTCTTT. Translating gives CASSPLVVRGPTEAFF.

CDR3 sequence reads: CASSLNSGGDYEQYF. DNA for the CDR3: TGTGCCAGCAGCCTCAATAGTGGGGGGGACTACGAGCAGTACTTC. The rearrangement joins TRBV11-3 to TRBJ2-7; TRBD2 matches at 7 bases. Trimming at V came to 5 bases and at J to 3 bases, leaving 10 bases not matched to a gene. The germline V gene encodes CDR1 SGHNT and CDR2 YENEEA. This CDR3 region has 15 residues. The whole variable domain, filled in from reference TRBV11-3 and TRBJ2-7, reads EAGVVQSPRYKIIEKKQPVAFWCNPISGHNTLYWYLQNLGQGPELLIRYENEEAVDDSQLPKDRFSAERLKGVDSTLKIQPAELGDSAVYLCASSLNSGGDYEQYFGPGTRLTVT.

This chain connects TRBV30 to TRBJ1-2; 7 nucleotides align to TRBD1. V lost 3 bases, J lost 7 bases, and 8 bases stayed unmatched. Germline CDR1 and CDR2: GTSNPN and SVGIG (reference sequence). This CDR3 spans 13 amino acids. CDR3 DNA sequence: TGTGCCTGGAGCCATAGGGGGCCAGGTGGCTACACCTTC. This gives the protein CAWSHRGPGGYTF.

The chain couples TRBV18 to TRBJ1-2; a weak D match, TRBD1 (6 bases). Germline V gene lookup returns CDR1 KGHSH and CDR2 LQKENI. The CDR3 runs to 14 residues. V was pared by 3 bases and J by 3 bases, with 11 bases between. CDR3 nucleotides: TGTGCCAGCTCACCTCGACAGGTGGACTATGGCTACACCTTC. This codes for CASSPRQVDYGYTF. The full variable domain, rest sourced from reference TRBV18 and TRBJ1-2, is NAGVMQNPRHLVRRRGQEARLRCSPMKGHSHVYWYRQLPEEGLKFMVYLQKENIIDESGMPKERFSAEFPKEGPSILRIQQVVRGDSAAYFCASSPRQVDYGYTFGSGTRLTVV.

This clone was detected once. This chain joins TRBV2 and TRBJ1-2; a possible D gene is TRBD1 (5 bases). There are 14 residues in the CDR3. Looked up from germline, CDR1 is SNHLY and CDR2 is FYNNEI. Deletions cut 1 base from V and 2 bases from J, with 8 bases between. The DNA of the CDR3 is TGTGCCAGCAGTGAAGGGGGCCCCAACTATGGCTACACCTTC. This sequence encodes CASSEGGPNYGYTF. Drawing the rest from reference TRBV2 and TRBJ1-2, the complete variable domain is EPEVTQTPSHQVTQMGQEVILRCVPISNHLYFYWYRQILGQKVEFLVSFYNNEISEKSEIFDDQFSVERPDGSNFTLKIRSTKLEDSAMYFCASSEGGPNYGYTFGSGTRLTVV.

The V and J genes are TRBV27 and TRBJ2-3; 9 bases align to TRBD2. The CDR3 covers 15 residues. The V and J ends lost 4 bases and 2 bases, in that order; junction bases with no gene match: 4. Germline V gene lookup returns CDR1 MNHEY and CDR2 SMNVEV (reference sequence). Written as DNA, the CDR3 is TGTGCCAGCAGTTGGCTAGCGGGGTACACAGATACGCAGTATTTT. It is translated as CASSWLAGYTDTQYF.

This chain joins TRBV7-2 and TRBJ2-5; maybe TRBD2 (5 bases). Between the trimmed V and J ends, which lost 4 bases and 5 bases, there was a span of 26 bases. CDR1 SGHTA and CDR2 FQGNSA come from the germline V gene. This CDR3 is built from 18 residues. CDR3 region: CASSSPIGRASVSETQYF. CDR3 bases: TGTGCCAGCAGCTCCCCTATCGGGCGGGCATCGGTTTCGGAGACCCAGTACTTC.

This chain connects TRBV28 to TRBJ1-6; weak D call: TRBD1 (5 bases). The CDR3 consists of 15 residues. Trimming removed 5 bases at V and 6 bases at J, with 14 bases between. The germline CDR1 and CDR2 sequences are MDHEN and SYDVKM. The CDR3 sequence: CASSPSRQSNSPLHF. In DNA, the CDR3 is TGTGCCAGCAGTCCCTCTCGACAGTCTAATTCACCCCTCCACTTT.

The V call is TRBV11-2, the J call TRBJ2-6; 7 nucleotides align to TRBD2. V lost 4 bases, J lost 2 bases, and 2 bases stayed unmatched. Germline CDR1 SGHAT, CDR2 FQNNGV. CDR3 size: 15 residues. The CDR3 DNA reads TGTGCCAGCAGCTCCCGGGGGGCTGGGGCCAACGTCCTGACTTTC. Translation gives CASSSRGAGANVLTF.

A single count supports this clone. This rearrangement joins TRBV4-2 to TRBJ2-3; TRBD2 might be the D (6 bases). V was trimmed by 4 bases and J by 3 bases, leaving 11 bases between them. Germline CDR1 LGHNA, CDR2 YNFKEQ. CDR3 length: 14 amino acids. The CDR3 nucleotides read TGTGCCAGCAGCCTCCTTCTAGCGACAGATACGCAGTATTTT. Amino acid sequence: CASSLLLATDTQYF.

The V call is TRBV2, the J call TRBJ2-7, with a possible D match to TRBD1 (5 bases). There are 11 residues in the CDR3. CDR1 and CDR2 from the germline V gene are SNHLY and FYNNEI. V lost 6 bases and J 4 bases, leaving 7 bases between the germline ends. CDR3 sequence: CASSRQYEQYF. CDR3 DNA sequence: TGTGCCAGCAGCCGACAGTACGAGCAGTACTTC.

The rearrangement joins TRBV19 to TRBJ1-6; 12 nucleotides line up with TRBD1. Germline V CDR1 and CDR2: LNHDA, SQIVND (reference sequence). The ends lost 5 bases at V and 8 bases at J; junction bases unmatched: 10. The CDR3 runs to 17 residues. CDR3 loop: CASSVTGTGGSYSPLHF. DNA of the CDR3: TGTGCCAGTAGTGTTACCGGGACAGGGGGCTCATATTCACCCCTCCACTTT. The variable domain in full, completed from reference TRBV19 and TRBJ1-6, reads DGGITQSPKYLFRKEGQNVTLSCEQNLNHDAMYWYRQDPGQGLRLIYYSQIVNDFQKGDIAEGYSVSREKKESFPLTVTSAQKNPTAFYLCASSVTGTGGSYSPLHFGNGTRLTVT.

The V gene is TRBV5-5, the J gene TRBJ2-4; 9 bases are shared with TRBD2. Germline trimming cut 2 bases from V and 8 bases from J; bases unmatched to any gene: 8. CDR1 is SGHKS and CDR2 is YYEKEE in the germline V gene (reference sequence). This CDR3 is built from 15 residues. The CDR3 nucleotides are TGTGCCAGCAGCTTTGCGGGAGGGCCTGGAGACATTCAGTACTTC. Translating gives CASSFAGGPGDIQYF.

The CDR3 sequence is CASSNGLAGGEQFF. CDR3 bases: TGTGCCAGCAGCAACGGACTAGCGGGGGGTGAGCAGTTCTTC. The rearrangement uses TRBV7-8 and TRBJ2-1; 14 bases are shared with TRBD2. V was clipped by 5 bases and J by 9 bases; unmatched bases: 3. CDR3 size: 14 residues. Per the germline V gene, CDR1 is SGHVS and CDR2 is FQNEAQ.

This clone was observed once. The V gene is TRBV7-9, the J gene TRBJ2-3, with D tentatively TRBD1 (5 bases). Trimming shortened V by 4 bases and J by 2 bases, and 13 bases separated the two germline ends. The CDR3 loop spans 15 amino acids. Germline loops: CDR1 SEHNR, CDR2 FQNEAQ (reference sequence). The CDR3 bases are TGTGCCAGCAGCTCGACAGTACTCTTCACAGATACGCAGTATTTT. This translates into CASSSTVLFTDTQYF.

This chain uses TRBV2 with TRBJ1-6, with TRBD1 identical over 11 bases. The CDR3 is 15 amino acids. The trim removed 4 bases at V and 9 bases at J, leaving 5 bases unmatched. In germline, CDR1 is SNHLY, CDR2 FYNNEI. CDR3 region: CASSVSGTGGSPLHF. CDR3 nucleotides: TGTGCCAGCAGTGTTTCCGGGACAGGGGGTTCACCCCTCCACTTT.

The rearrangement uses TRBV19 and TRBJ2-1; D is unresolved. The length of the CDR3 is 15 residues. V lost 1 base to trimming and J lost 1 base, with 8 bases between them. CDR1 LNHDA and CDR2 SQIVND come from the germline V gene (reference sequence). The CDR3 loop is CASSIGGTSYNEQFF. The CDR3 DNA follows: TGTGCCAGTAGTATAGGAGGAACATCCTACAATGAGCAGTTCTTC.

This chain uses TRBV7-2 with TRBJ2-3, with 9 bases identical to TRBD1. Germline trimming cut 5 bases from V and 4 bases from J; bases unmatched to any gene: 7. Germline CDR1 reads SGHTA; CDR2 reads FQGNSA. This CDR3 has 15 residues. This chain's CDR3 is CASSRDRVRSDTQYF. The CDR3 DNA reads TGTGCCAGCAGCCGGGACAGGGTTAGGTCAGATACGCAGTATTTT.

The rearrangement uses TRBV6-1 and TRBJ1-1; D gene uncertain. This CDR3 is built from 14 residues. Germline CDR1 is MNHNS and CDR2 is SASEGT. Deletions cut 3 bases from V and 0 bases from J, with 8 bases between. Here the CDR3 reads CASSESLMNTEAFF. CDR3 coding DNA: TGTGCCAGCAGTGAGAGCCTTATGAACACTGAAGCTTTCTTT.